Listed here are 5 T cell receptor beta chains from one sample, sequenced in a study of blood T cell repertoires in COVID-19. Using immunoSEQ multiplex PCR, the repertoire was profiled, and TCRdb retains in-frame clones only, with some absent. Here the sample spans 170,000 or so clones, roughly 90% being singletons. The specimen sequenced was peripheral blood. The receptors stem from a man aged 50-59 years with acute or convalescent COVID-19.

The chain combines TRBV23-1 with TRBJ2-3, with 7 nucleotides matching TRBD2. TRBV23-1 is an open reading frame whose function is uncertain. Losses at the gene ends were 3 bases for V and 6 bases for J; bases not matched to a gene: 12. This CDR3 has 16 amino acids. This CDR3 reads CASSHRSAGRADTQYF. The CDR3, as DNA: TGCGCCAGCAGTCACCGCAGCGCAGGGAGGGCGGATACGCAGTATTTT.

The V and J genes are TRBV7-8 and TRBJ2-2; D gene unclear. Trimming stripped 5 bases from V and 4 bases from J, with 8 bases between. The CDR3 loop spans 13 amino acids. Germline assignment: CDR1 SGHVS and CDR2 FQNEAQ. CDR3: CASSTLSTGELFF. The DNA for the CDR3 is TGTGCCAGCAGCACCCTAAGCACCGGGGAGCTGTTTTTT.

This clone was detected only a few times. The chain carries TRBV30 and TRBJ2-7; TRBD2 matches at 8 bases. V shed 4 bases and J 4 bases; nucleotides not matched to a gene: 12. The CDR3 runs 15 residues. Germline CDR1 reads GTSNPN; CDR2 reads SVGIG (reference sequence). The CDR3, as DNA: TGTGCCTGGATGGAGGTACGGGAGGGCCGGTACGAGCAGTACTTC. It yields the protein CAWMEVREGRYEQYF.

The V and J genes are TRBV11-2 and TRBJ1-4; possibly TRBD1 for D (5 bases). The CDR3 runs to 17 residues. V was trimmed by 2 bases and J by 0 bases, leaving 13 bases between them. Germline V lookup: CDR1 SGHAT, CDR2 FQNNGV. The CDR3 here is CASSLPSTGSTNEKLFF. CDR3 nucleotides: TGTGCCAGCAGCTTACCATCTACAGGTTCAACTAATGAAAAACTGTTTTTT.

V and J are TRBV10-3 and TRBJ2-1; 8 nucleotides match TRBD2. Germline assignment: CDR1 ENHRY and CDR2 SYGVKD. The CDR3 is 15 amino acids. After removal of 6 bases from V and 4 bases from J, the junction contained 8 bases not matched to a gene. The CDR3 DNA sequence: TGTGCCATCAGCCCAGGGACTAGTTCTTACAATGAGCAGTTCTTC. Translated: CAISPGTSSYNEQFF.